One and the same sample provided the 6 T cell receptor beta chains below, sequenced in a study of cytomegalovirus exposure and HLA in healthy donors. Libraries were prepared by immunoSEQ multiplex PCR; TCRdb keeps only in-frame clonotypes and omits some of them. Among some 110,000 clones listed, 85% to 90% were seen once. Sequencing used PBMCs. These receptors were obtained from a woman between 18 and 29 years old in good health and CMV-seropositive.

The V and J genes are TRBV11-2 and TRBJ1-6; D call uncertain. CDR3 length: 13 amino acids. Trimming shortened V by 1 base and J by 7 bases, and 5 bases separated the two germline ends. CDR1 and CDR2 (germline): SGHAT, FQNNGV. CDR3 DNA sequence: TGTGCCAGCAGCTTAGCAGGAAATTCACCCCTCCACTTT. Translating it yields CASSLAGNSPLHF.

This chain uses TRBV12-5 with TRBJ1-2, with D tentatively TRBD1 (6 bases). This CDR3 has 12 residues. CDR1 and CDR2 from the germline V gene are LGHNT and FRNRAP. V was clipped by 6 bases and J by 10 bases, with 15 bases between them. The DNA for the CDR3 is TGTGCTAGTGGCTCCTCGGGGGGGCCCTACACCTTC. This codes for CASGSSGGPYTF.

This chain connects TRBV2 to TRBJ1-1; D ambiguous. Trimming shortened V by 7 bases and J by 2 bases, and 14 bases separated the two germline ends. Germline-derived CDR1 and CDR2 are SNHLY and FYNNEI. The CDR3 runs 14 residues. The CDR3: CASIPRLINTEAFF. Here the CDR3 DNA reads TGTGCCAGCATCCCCCGACTGATCAACACTGAAGCTTTCTTT.

The chain has TRBV15 and TRBJ1-1; 9 nucleotides align to TRBD1. This CDR3 is built from 15 residues. Unmatched junction bases numbered 9, after V lost 5 bases and J lost 5 bases. Per the germline V gene, CDR1 is LNHNV and CDR2 is YYDKDF (reference sequence). This CDR3 is CATSPTGGVRTEAFF. CDR3 coding DNA: TGTGCCACCAGCCCGACAGGGGGGGTGAGGACTGAAGCTTTCTTT.

A single count supports this clone. The V gene is TRBV9, the J gene TRBJ1-1, with D perhaps matching TRBD1 (5 bases). V gave up 0 bases and J gave up 3 bases, with 12 bases separating them. This CDR3 contains 15 residues. The germline CDR1 and CDR2 sequences are SGDLS and YYNGEE. This CDR3 is CASSVVVRGDTEAFF. Written as DNA, the CDR3 is TGTGCCAGCAGCGTAGTAGTAAGGGGCGACACTGAAGCTTTCTTT.

V gene TRBV28 combines with J gene TRBJ2-2, with 7 nucleotides matching TRBD1. V shed 8 bases and J 11 bases; nucleotides not matched to a gene: 11. This CDR3 contains 13 residues. Germline CDR1 MDHEN, CDR2 SYDVKM. The CDR3: CASGTDGRFELFF. The CDR3 DNA follows: TGTGCCAGCGGGACAGATGGTCGGTTTGAGCTGTTTTTT.